This T cell receptor beta chain was identified in a study of shared clonotypes between healthy human individuals. TCRdb's table, derived via immunoSEQ multiplex PCR, lists solely in-frame clones and lacks some. The sample yields more than 2 million clones, roughly 95% seen once. The clonotype was recovered from a man aged 18-30 years in good health. Sequenced input: naive CD4+ T cells sorted from blood. Stated subset: CD45RA+ positively selected.

The CDR3 sequence: CASSGTGDTEAFF. The CDR3, as DNA: TGTGCCAGCAGTGGGACAGGGGACACTGAAGCTTTCTTT. The rearrangement uses TRBV28 and TRBJ1-1; TRBD1 matches 10 bases. There are 13 residues in the CDR3. Germline values: CDR1 MDHEN, CDR2 SYDVKM. V lost 5 bases to trimming and J lost 3 bases; unmatched junction nucleotides: 0.